The 27 T cell receptor beta chains listed next were all sequenced from one sample in a study of CXCR3-negative and CXCR3-positive naive CD8 T cells. Study-wide results and limits: Naive cells that were CXCR3-positive had more hydrophobic TRB CDR3s (compared with CXCR3-negative naive cells).

These receptors' targets are unknown. The TRB libraries of cDNA were built by UMI-labeled 5' RACE. TCRdb reanalyzed the 5' RACE reads and collapses them to one entry per CDR3 protein, without DNA. This sample contains roughly 130,000 distinct CDR3 sequences. The sequencing input was naive CXCR3+ CD8+ T cells from blood. Subset given: CD45RO-CCR7+CD27+CD95- naive CD8+ T cells expressing CXCR3 (TNR3+). The receptors derive from a human donor in good health. Some clones in this sample may be carry-over from other donors' samples.

J is TRBJ2-3 and V is TRBV6-6. CDR3 length equals 14 residues. Germline V gene data show CDR1 as MNHNY and CDR2 as SVGAGI (reference sequence). The CDR3 here is CASSLQSVPDTQYF.

The chain uses TRBV6-1 and TRBJ2-1; TCRdb names TRBD1, which stays unverified in the absence of DNA. Germline CDR1 and CDR2: MNHNS and SASEGT. This CDR3 spans 17 amino acids. This CDR3 reads CASSARWDIGRYNEQFF.

The chain couples TRBV7-9 to TRBJ1-3. This CDR3 has 15 residues. Germline lookup yields CDR1 SEHNR and CDR2 FQNEAQ (reference sequence). CDR3 protein: CASSSSFFSGNTIYF. The full variable domain, in which reference TRBV7-9 and TRBJ1-3 provide the parts outside the CDR3, is DTGVSQNPRHKITKRGQNVTFRCDPISEHNRLYWYRQTLGQGPEFLTYFQNEAQLEKSRLLSDRFSAERPKGSFSTLEIQRTEQGDSAMYLCASSSSFFSGNTIYFGEGSWLTVV.

J is TRBJ2-7 and V is TRBV5-1; the TCRdb D gene call, TRBD1, has no DNA to confirm it. CDR3 length: 16 amino acids. Germline values: CDR1 SGHRS, CDR2 YFSETQ. The chain's CDR3 is CASSISGTGLGYEQYF. Based on the CDR3 plus reference TRBV5-1 and TRBJ2-7, the full variable domain is KAGVTQTPRYLIKTRGQQVTLSCSPISGHRSVSWYQQTPGQGLQFLFEYFSETQRNKGNFPGRFSGRQFSNSRSEMNVSTLELGDSALYLCASSISGTGLGYEQYFGPGTRLTVT.

J is TRBJ2-5 and V is TRBV15; absent DNA, TCRdb's TRBD2 call cannot be checked. CDR1 is LNHNV, CDR2 YYDKDF, per germline (reference sequence). The CDR3 is 13 residues long. This chain's CDR3 is CATREGLLETQYF.

The V call is TRBV12-3 or TRBV12-4, the J call TRBJ2-5. The CDR3 is made up of 13 amino acids. The CDR3 loop reads CASSFGTQETQYF.

The chain has TRBV6-2 or TRBV6-3 and TRBJ2-1; without DNA, the TCRdb call of TRBD1 cannot be checked. Germline values: CDR1 MNHEY, CDR2 SVGEGT. This CDR3 has 19 residues. The CDR3 region is CASSPGGRGSFGAYNEQFF.

V gene TRBV28 combines with J gene TRBJ2-1; without DNA, the TCRdb call of TRBD1 cannot be checked. CDR3 length equals 15 residues. Germline values: CDR1 MDHEN, CDR2 SYDVKM. Here the CDR3 reads CASSFEGALGREQFF.

V usage is TRBV9 and J usage is TRBJ2-7. This CDR3 has 15 amino acids. Germline V gives CDR1 SGDLS, CDR2 YYNGEE. The CDR3 loop reads CASSVGLDGSYEQYF.

V gene TRBV30 combines with J gene TRBJ1-1; TCRdb selects TRBD1, and the lack of DNA leaves this call unchecked. CDR1 is GTSNPN and CDR2 is SVGIG in the germline V gene (reference sequence). CDR3 length: 12 residues. This chain's CDR3 is CAWSEGAIVAFF.

This chain uses TRBV11-2 with TRBJ2-1; the D call of TRBD1 rests on TCRdb alone, since no DNA is present to check it. CDR1 SGHAT and CDR2 FQNNGV come from the germline V gene. CDR3 length equals 14 residues. CDR3 in amino acids: CASSLSGTYNEQFF.

The rearrangement links TRBV4-3 to TRBJ2-1; TCRdb designates TRBD2, a call that cannot be tested without DNA. Germline V lookup: CDR1 LGHNA, CDR2 YSLEER. There are 16 residues in the CDR3. This CDR3 reads CASSQVASGGGNEQFF.

CDR3: CSARDMGQGSYEQYF. This chain connects TRBV20-1 to TRBJ2-7; TCRdb proposes TRBD1, but this gene call is untestable without DNA. There are 15 residues in the CDR3. Germline lookup yields CDR1 DFQATT and CDR2 SNEGSKA (reference sequence).

The chain employs TRBV6-2 or TRBV6-3 and TRBJ2-1; the TCRdb D gene call, TRBD2, has no DNA to confirm it. In germline, CDR1 is MNHEY, CDR2 SVGEGT. The CDR3 has 11 residues. CDR3 residues: CASVYGREQFF.

The chain is built from TRBV10-3 and TRBJ2-7; there is no DNA to check the TCRdb D call of TRBD2. Germline V lookup: CDR1 ENHRY, CDR2 SYGVKD. The CDR3 has 15 amino acids. CDR3 region: CAIRPLPSDLNEQYF.

The V gene is TRBV7-6, the J gene TRBJ1-2; the TRBD1 assignment by TCRdb is unverifiable without DNA. The CDR3 is made up of 16 amino acids. CDR1 SGHVS and CDR2 FNYEAQ come from the germline V gene. CDR3 region: CASSLDLQGVVDGYTF.

The gene calls are TRBV20-1 and TRBJ1-5; the TCRdb call, TRBD1, lacks DNA for checking. Germline loops: CDR1 DFQATT, CDR2 SNEGSKA (reference sequence). This CDR3 region has 19 residues. The CDR3 loop reads CSAREQVASREVGWQPQHF.

The chain carries TRBV12-3 or TRBV12-4 and TRBJ2-2; TCRdb lists TRBD1, though no DNA is available to test this call. The CDR3 has 14 amino acids. The CDR3 protein is CASRGTANTGELFF.

The genes are TRBV7-8 and TRBJ2-7. Germline CDR1 is SGHVS and CDR2 is FQNEAQ. The CDR3 consists of 15 residues. The CDR3 sequence: CASSFRASTVYEQYF.

The chain combines TRBV19 with TRBJ1-3. Germline assignment: CDR1 LNHDA and CDR2 SQIVND (reference sequence). The CDR3 extends over 13 amino acids. The CDR3 sequence is CASSSLTGNTIYF.

V usage is TRBV5-4 and J usage is TRBJ2-5; there is no DNA to check the TCRdb D call of TRBD2. There are 16 residues in the CDR3. Germline CDR1 is SGHNT and CDR2 is YYREEE (reference sequence). CDR3 region: CASSSLAGGIQETQYF.

The genes are TRBV19 and TRBJ1-1; TCRdb's D call, TRBD1, is unchecked because there is no DNA. The CDR3 has 14 residues. Germline CDR1 LNHDA, CDR2 SQIVND (reference sequence). The CDR3 here is CASSLTPGGTEAFF.

The genes are TRBV15 and TRBJ2-5; TCRdb indicates TRBD1, and absent DNA this call remains unverified. Germline V lookup: CDR1 LNHNV, CDR2 YYDKDF (reference sequence). The CDR3 is 14 amino acids. CDR3 residues: CATKPDRIDETQYF.

The CDR3 sequence is CASSLVAGVMETQYF. The J gene is TRBJ2-5, the V gene TRBV12-3 or TRBV12-4; absent DNA, TCRdb's TRBD2 call cannot be checked. This CDR3 contains 15 residues.

The gene calls are TRBV10-2 and TRBJ2-3. Germline CDR1 WSHSY, CDR2 SAAADI. The CDR3 has 13 residues. This CDR3 is CASRVDSTDTQYF.

The chain is built from TRBV6-2 or TRBV6-3 and TRBJ1-1; TCRdb picks TRBD1, but there is no DNA to check that call. The germline V gene has CDR1 MNHEY and CDR2 SVGEGT. The CDR3 totals 18 residues. The CDR3 reads CASSPMDRGRFGNTEAFF.

The chain employs TRBV7-8 and TRBJ1-2; TCRdb's D call of TRBD1 is untestable without DNA. This CDR3 has 14 amino acids. The germline CDR1 and CDR2 sequences are SGHVS and FQNEAQ. This chain's CDR3 is CASSLEGQDYGYTF.